Each of the 28 T cell receptor beta chains below was sequenced from the same sample in a study of vaccination and CD4 T cells after COVID-19 (dated by TCRdb to between 2021 and 2023). The intended sense of this specimen's treatment or condition label: roughly 10-day PBMC culture with coronavirus spike peptide pools or control peptides (ViraFEST assay). Antigen specificity for these receptors is unknown. The library was obtained by PCR. For sequencing, an Illumina iSeq 100 was employed. At the Johns Hopkins FTIC core, DNA from the cultured CD4+ T cells underwent TCR sequencing with the Oncomine TCR Beta short-read assay. TCRdb cleaned the public reads at Q25 with fastp, built clones with MiXCR and kept in-frame beta chains. CDR3 protein sequences are deduplicated, and each keeps its most common genes and DNA. The sample table records around 21,000 distinct CDR3 sequences; less than 65% of these occur just once. The leading ten clones occupy around 9.3% of the sample.

Sequenced material: CD4+ T cells from blood, cultured in vitro, taken after SARS-CoV-2 vaccination. Every receptor here comes from a human donor who had recovered from COVID-19.

The chain has TRBV6-1 and TRBJ1-3; D unclear. This CDR3 region has 13 residues. Looked up from germline, CDR1 is MNHNS and CDR2 is SASEGT. V was trimmed by 10 bases and J by 4 bases, leaving 14 bases between them. The DNA for the CDR3 is TGTGCCACCTTCGGAGGGAGGGGAAACACCATATATTTT. Amino acid sequence: CATFGGRGNTIYF.

The genes are TRBV6-5 and TRBJ2-3; TRBD2 agrees at 7 bases. The CDR3 extends over 16 amino acids. CDR1 is MNHEY and CDR2 is SVGAGI in the germline V gene. J was trimmed by 1 base and V by 4 bases; bases with no gene match: 8. CDR3 DNA: TGTGCCAGCAGTTTCAGCGGGACTGGAGGCACAGATACGCAGTATTTT. Residues: CASSFSGTGGTDTQYF.

This clonotype was recorded a few times. This sequence joins TRBV5-4 and TRBJ2-5; possible D gene TRBD2, 6 bases. With 2 bases removed from V and 5 bases from J, the gap between germline ends came to 10 bases. This CDR3 contains 13 residues. CDR1 and CDR2 (germline): SGHNT, YYREEE (reference sequence). DNA of the CDR3: TGTGCCAGCAGCTTTGGGGGGTTGGAGACCCAGTACTTC. This translates into CASSFGGLETQYF.

This chain links TRBV20-1 with TRBJ2-1, with 7 bases aligning to TRBD2. Germline V gene lookup returns CDR1 DFQATT and CDR2 SNEGSKA (reference sequence). The CDR3 has 14 residues. V lost 5 bases and J lost 2; bases outside the gene matches: 6. In DNA, the CDR3 is TGCAGTGCTGAGGGAGGGACCCCCTACAATGAGCAGTTCTTC. Amino acid sequence: CSAEGGTPYNEQFF.

The chain employs TRBV2 and TRBJ2-7; maybe TRBD1 (7 bases). Per the germline V gene, CDR1 is SNHLY and CDR2 is FYNNEI. The CDR3 is made up of 13 amino acids. V was clipped by 5 bases and J by 4 bases, with 12 bases between them. Here the CDR3 reads CASSIQGGYEQYF. The CDR3 region has the DNA TGTGCCAGCAGTATCCAGGGGGGATACGAGCAGTACTTC.

Only a few counts were recorded for this clonotype. The rearrangement joins TRBV7-3 to TRBJ2-2, with a tentative D call TRBD2 (7 bases). V was cut by 5 bases and J by 3 bases, with 10 bases left in between. CDR1 and CDR2 from the germline V gene are SGHTA and FQGTGA. The CDR3 sequence is 14 residues long. CDR3 loop: CASSGGGDTGELFF. CDR3 nucleotide sequence: TGTGCCAGCAGCGGAGGGGGGGACACCGGGGAGCTGTTTTTT.

The J gene is TRBJ2-7, the V gene TRBV6-1, with D uncertain. Between the trimmed V and J ends, which lost 3 bases and 0 bases, there was a span of 9 bases. Germline V lookup: CDR1 MNHNS, CDR2 SASEGT. This CDR3 spans 14 amino acids. CDR3 nucleotides: TGTGCCAGCAGTGACTTGGTCCTCTCCTACGAGCAGTACTTC. Its translation is CASSDLVLSYEQYF.

This clonotype was seen a few times. The chain uses TRBV27 and TRBJ1-1; 7 bases are shared with TRBD1. CDR3 length equals 14 residues. From germline, CDR1 is MNHEY and CDR2 SMNVEV (reference sequence). The ends lost 3 bases at V and 0 bases at J; junction bases unmatched: 1. This CDR3 is CASSLGTVNTEAFF. For the CDR3, the DNA is TGTGCCAGCAGTTTGGGGACAGTGAACACTGAAGCTTTCTTT.

The chain joins TRBV6-5 to TRBJ1-5, with D unclear. V lost 2 bases to trimming and J lost 2 bases, with 10 bases between them. Germline CDR1 reads MNHEY; CDR2 reads SVGAGI. The CDR3 runs to 15 residues. This CDR3 is CASSYRARGNQPQHF. The CDR3 coding sequence is TGTGCCAGCAGTTACCGTGCCCGTGGCAATCAGCCCCAGCATTTT.

The rearrangement links TRBV7-3 to TRBJ2-1; 8 nucleotides match TRBD1. Germline CDR1 is SGHTA and CDR2 is FQGTGA. After removal of 2 bases from V and 4 bases from J, the junction contained 19 bases not matched to a gene. The CDR3 is made up of 20 amino acids. CDR3 loop: CASSLGRKGTGTGIYNEQFF. Here the CDR3 DNA reads TGTGCCAGCAGCTTAGGCAGGAAGGGAACCGGGACAGGAATTTACAATGAGCAGTTCTTC.

The chain employs TRBV19 and TRBJ1-2, with a weak D call TRBD1 (6 bases). Germline CDR1 LNHDA, CDR2 SQIVND (reference sequence). V was shortened by 3 bases and J by 4 bases, with 12 bases between the two germline ends. This CDR3 is built from 14 residues. The CDR3 DNA sequence: TGTGCCAGTAGTATGGTCGGACAGAGCTATGGCTACACCTTC. Translating gives CASSMVGQSYGYTF. The whole variable domain, filled in from reference TRBV19 and TRBJ1-2, reads DGGITQSPKYLFRKEGQNVTLSCEQNLNHDAMYWYRQDPGQGLRLIYYSQIVNDFQKGDIAEGYSVSREKKESFPLTVTSAQKNPTAFYLCASSMVGQSYGYTFGSGTRLTVV.

This clonotype was observed a few times. The gene calls are TRBV2 and TRBJ2-3, with 11 nucleotides matching TRBD2. The CDR3 runs 17 residues. Per the germline V gene, CDR1 is SNHLY and CDR2 is FYNNEI. The trim removed 4 bases at V and 0 bases at J, leaving 6 bases unmatched. This CDR3 is CASSVFLAGGSTDTQYF. DNA of the CDR3: TGTGCCAGCAGTGTATTTCTAGCGGGAGGTAGCACAGATACGCAGTATTTT.

The chain is built from TRBV5-1 and TRBJ2-7; D might be TRBD2 (7 bases). V was trimmed by 5 bases and J by 0 bases, leaving 18 bases between them. Germline CDR1 reads SGHRS; CDR2 reads YFSETQ. This CDR3 is built from 16 residues. The CDR3 nucleotides read TGCGCCAGCAGACCGATGGGGGGGGCGAGCTCCTACGAGCAGTACTTC. It encodes CASRPMGGASSYEQYF.

The rearrangement uses TRBV5-5 and TRBJ2-7; a weak D match, TRBD2 (5 bases). Trimming took off 1 base at V and 7 bases at J, with 12 bases between the two ends. Germline V gives CDR1 SGHKS, CDR2 YYEKEE (reference sequence). This CDR3 spans 13 amino acids. CDR3 nucleotide sequence: TGTGCCAGCAGCTTGAACGGGAAATGGGAGCAGTACTTC. This encodes CASSLNGKWEQYF.

V gene TRBV28 combines with J gene TRBJ1-1; D is unresolved. The CDR3 has 13 amino acids. The germline V and J ends were trimmed by 3 bases and 4 bases, with 9 bases remaining between them. Germline loops: CDR1 MDHEN, CDR2 SYDVKM. The CDR3 DNA sequence: TGTGCCAGCAGTTTGAGGCCCGGCACTGAAGCTTTCTTT. This codes for CASSLRPGTEAFF.

This clonotype was seen more than once but under ten times. The genes are TRBV6-2 or TRBV6-3 and TRBJ2-3; 12 bases line up with TRBD2. Germline-derived CDR1 and CDR2 are MNHEY and SVGEGT. The V segment lost 8 bases and the J segment 4 bases; nucleotides outside the gene matches: 13. The length of the CDR3 is 17 residues. The CDR3 is CASLPWPSGRAADTQYF. DNA of the CDR3: TGTGCCAGCCTCCCGTGGCCTAGCGGGAGGGCTGCAGATACGCAGTATTTT.

The chain links TRBV10-1 to TRBJ2-7, with D hard to call. The CDR3 sequence is 12 residues long. Deletions cut 5 bases from V and 0 bases from J, with 5 bases between. Germline V CDR1 and CDR2: WNHNN, SYGVQD (reference sequence). The CDR3 sequence: CASSTSSYEQYF. CDR3 bases: TGCGCCAGCAGTACCAGCTCCTACGAGCAGTACTTC.

The chain is built from TRBV27 and TRBJ1-1; possibly TRBD1 for D (6 bases). The germline gives CDR1 MNHEY, CDR2 SMNVEV (reference sequence). The CDR3 contains 14 residues. Trimming took 5 bases from V and 8 from J, leaving 18 bases between them. CDR3 in amino acids: CASSVPGGVMEAFF. The CDR3 nucleotides are TGTGCCAGCAGTGTACCGGGGGGCGTAATGGAAGCTTTCTTT.

This clonotype was recorded a few times. The chain employs TRBV20-1 and TRBJ2-7, with D possibly called TRBD1 or TRBD2 (5 bases each). Germline V gene sequence: CDR1 DFQATT, CDR2 SNEGSKA (reference sequence). The CDR3 is made up of 14 amino acids. With 6 bases removed from V and 6 bases from J, the gap between germline ends came to 21 bases. CDR3 nucleotide sequence: TGCAGTGCCCGGGGTGGCCCAGGGTCAAGCGAGCAGTACTTC. This translates into CSARGGPGSSEQYF.

J is TRBJ2-2 and V is TRBV7-9, with 9 positions matching TRBD1. V dropped 5 bases and J dropped 6; count of bases not matched to a gene: 7. CDR1 SEHNR and CDR2 FQNEAQ come from the germline V gene (reference sequence). The CDR3 has 15 amino acids. CDR3 DNA sequence: TGTGCCAGCAGCGCGGGACAGGGAAAGGCCGGGGAGCTGTTTTTT. Translating it yields CASSAGQGKAGELFF. The full variable domain, rest sourced from reference TRBV7-9 and TRBJ2-2, is DTGVSQNPRHKITKRGQNVTFRCDPISEHNRLYWYRQTLGQGPEFLTYFQNEAQLEKSRLLSDRFSAERPKGSFSTLEIQRTEQGDSAMYLCASSAGQGKAGELFFGEGSRLTVL.

There are a few counts of this clonotype. The genes are TRBV7-8 and TRBJ1-1; 9 bases align to TRBD1. V gave up 5 bases and J gave up 5 bases; unmatched junction bases: 6. From germline, CDR1 is SGHVS and CDR2 FQNEAQ. This CDR3 region has 14 residues. CDR3 protein: CASSPRDRDTEAFF. The DNA of the CDR3 is TGTGCCAGCAGCCCGAGGGACAGGGATACTGAAGCTTTCTTT.

The chain uses TRBV5-4 and TRBJ2-1; 10 bases agree with TRBD2. V gave up 0 bases and J gave up 8 bases; unmatched junction bases: 8. The CDR3 extends over 16 amino acids. Germline CDR1 SGHNT, CDR2 YYREEE (reference sequence). CDR3 DNA: TGTGCCAGCAGCTTGGAGTCTAGCGGGAGCTTGTATGAGCAGTTCTTC. Amino acid sequence: CASSLESSGSLYEQFF.

In its sample, this clonotype was seen a few times. The J gene is TRBJ1-1, the V gene TRBV20-1; D may be TRBD1 (6 bases). Germline CDR1 DFQATT, CDR2 SNEGSKA (reference sequence). This CDR3 has 12 amino acids. Trimming removed 6 bases at V and 3 bases at J, with 11 bases between. This CDR3 is CSAPGGHTEAFF. The CDR3 coding sequence is TGCAGTGCCCCGGGGGGCCACACTGAAGCTTTCTTT.

This clonotype was detected only a few times. The rearrangement uses TRBV7-9 and TRBJ2-7; D is perhaps TRBD2 (5 bases). The CDR3 runs 14 residues. Between the trimmed V and J ends, which lost 4 bases and 1 base, there was a span of 11 bases. Looked up from germline, CDR1 is SEHNR and CDR2 is FQNEAQ (reference sequence). CDR3: CASSSAGGSYEQYF. CDR3 in DNA: TGTGCCAGCAGCTCCGCGGGCGGGTCCTACGAGCAGTACTTC.

V usage is TRBV7-9 and J usage is TRBJ2-7, with 7 bases fitting TRBD1. The CDR3 spans 14 residues. CDR1 SEHNR and CDR2 FQNEAQ come from the germline V gene (reference sequence). V was pared by 5 bases and J by 2 bases, with 6 bases of the junction left unmatched. This CDR3 is CASSAQQGTYEQYF. The CDR3 DNA reads TGTGCCAGCAGCGCCCAACAGGGGACCTACGAGCAGTACTTC.

This chain connects TRBV5-1 to TRBJ1-1; 8 bases line up with TRBD1. This CDR3 is 14 amino acids long. Looked up from germline, CDR1 is SGHRS and CDR2 is YFSETQ. Trimming took 5 bases from V and 0 from J; bases not matched to a gene: 3. The CDR3 is CASRPGQVNTEAFF. The CDR3 DNA sequence: TGCGCCAGCAGACCGGGACAGGTGAACACTGAAGCTTTCTTT.

The V and J genes are TRBV7-2 and TRBJ2-3, with TRBD2 matching over 7 bases. This CDR3 is built from 14 residues. Germline V gene sequence: CDR1 SGHTA, CDR2 FQGNSA. J gave up 7 bases and V 5 bases, and 9 bases lay outside the gene matches. In nucleotides, the CDR3 is TGTGCCAGCAGCCCCCGAGGCGGGGGTAATACGCAGTATTTT. Its translation: CASSPRGGGNTQYF.

CDR3 nucleotide sequence: TGTGCCAGCAGTTTCAGGACTAGCGGGGGGGTAGAAGAGACCCAGTACTTC. Its translation is CASSFRTSGGVEETQYF. This rearrangement joins TRBV6-5 to TRBJ2-5; 15 bases are a match to TRBD2. The germline CDR1 and CDR2 sequences are MNHEY and SVGAGI. This CDR3 spans 17 amino acids. J was trimmed by 3 bases and V by 4 bases; bases with no gene match: 6.